This T cell receptor beta chain was retrieved from a study of Ad26.COV2.S vaccination and SARS-CoV-2 variants. Turning to the study itself: Each vaccinee took Ad26.COV2.S intramuscularly, once or twice 56 days apart.

This clone has more than one count but fewer than ten. The antigen is undetermined. Study results and caveats: TCR breadth and depth analyses may have underestimated total T cell responses.

Treatment meaning: around 19 received Ad26.COV2.S at low or high dose, single or two shots; several received placebo; per-sample allocation not given. Sampling happened 63 days after the first vaccine or placebo injection. Measured with immunoSEQ multiplex PCR; TCRdb has only the in-frame clones, and not every one. The sample records roughly 320,000 clones, around four fifths being singletons. The receptor was isolated from a person between 18 and 59 years old who received the Ad26.COV2.S COVID-19 vaccine or a placebo. The sample was peripheral blood, taken in a trial of Ad26.COV2.S vaccine versus placebo.

In nucleotides, the CDR3 is TGTGCCAGAATCGCAGGGTCTCAGCCCCAGCATTTT. This encodes CARIAGSQPQHF. The rearrangement joins TRBV21-1 to TRBJ1-5; TRBD1, the table's D call, lacks a check against the DNA. TRBV21-1 is shown as a pseudogene. CDR3 length: 12 residues.